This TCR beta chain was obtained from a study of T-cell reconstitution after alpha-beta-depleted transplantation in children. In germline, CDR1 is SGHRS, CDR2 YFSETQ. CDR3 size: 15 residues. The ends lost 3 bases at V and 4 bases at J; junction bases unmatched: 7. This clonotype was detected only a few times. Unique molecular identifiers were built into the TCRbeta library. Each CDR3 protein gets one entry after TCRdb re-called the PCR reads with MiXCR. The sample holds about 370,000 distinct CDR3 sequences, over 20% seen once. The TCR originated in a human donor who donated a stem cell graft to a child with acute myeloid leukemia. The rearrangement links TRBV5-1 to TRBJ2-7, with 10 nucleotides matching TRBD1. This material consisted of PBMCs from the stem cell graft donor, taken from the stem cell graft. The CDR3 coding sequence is TGCGCCAGCAGCTGGGTGTTGGGACAGGGGTACGAGCAGTACTTC. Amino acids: CASSWVLGQGYEQYF.